This T cell receptor beta chain came from a study of cytotoxic CD8 clonotypes in ibrutinib-treated CLL. About the research overall: Partial responses numbered some 25 and complete responses 2; after a median approximately 70 months, roughly 14 stayed remitted and roughly twelve progressed. Mean yields were about 280,000 productive templates and around 98,000 productive rearrangements per sample.

Concerning this clone itself: Its antigen remains unknown.

Trimming pared 3 bases from V and 3 bases from J, leaving 14 bases between. This CDR3 is built from 14 residues. Germline V gives CDR1 SQVTM, CDR2 ANQGSEA. Findings and limits, study-wide: With treatment, public clonotypes, which were uncommon, either contracted or remained stable. Clonality went up at the time of ibrutinib response, stayed stable in sustained remission, and later dropped back toward its baseline level at progression.

Clones were sequenced by immunoSEQ multiplex PCR, and TCRdb holds only the in-frame ones, with some missing. The data show about 330,000 clones, with over 55% seen just once and around 6.5% held by the top ten. V is TRBV29-1 and J is TRBJ1-1; D call uncertain. Material: PBMCs, obtained after 36 months of ibrutinib treatment. This receptor was taken from a human donor with chronic lymphocytic leukemia. The CDR3 is CSVEGSEADTEAFF. The CDR3 DNA reads TGCAGCGTTGAGGGTTCCGAGGCGGACACTGAAGCTTTCTTT.